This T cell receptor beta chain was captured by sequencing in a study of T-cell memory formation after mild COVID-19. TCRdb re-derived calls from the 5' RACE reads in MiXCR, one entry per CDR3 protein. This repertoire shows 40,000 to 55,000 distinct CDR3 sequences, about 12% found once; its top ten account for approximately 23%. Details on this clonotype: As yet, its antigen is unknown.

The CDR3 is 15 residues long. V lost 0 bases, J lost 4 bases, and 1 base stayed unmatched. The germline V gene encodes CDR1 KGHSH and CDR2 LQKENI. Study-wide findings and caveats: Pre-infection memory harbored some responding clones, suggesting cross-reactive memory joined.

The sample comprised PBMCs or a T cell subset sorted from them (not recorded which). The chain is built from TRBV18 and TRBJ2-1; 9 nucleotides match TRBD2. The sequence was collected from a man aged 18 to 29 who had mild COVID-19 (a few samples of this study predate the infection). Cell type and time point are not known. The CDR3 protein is CASSPPAGGYNEQFF. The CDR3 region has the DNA TGTGCCAGCTCACCACCGGCGGGGGGGTACAATGAGCAGTTCTTC.